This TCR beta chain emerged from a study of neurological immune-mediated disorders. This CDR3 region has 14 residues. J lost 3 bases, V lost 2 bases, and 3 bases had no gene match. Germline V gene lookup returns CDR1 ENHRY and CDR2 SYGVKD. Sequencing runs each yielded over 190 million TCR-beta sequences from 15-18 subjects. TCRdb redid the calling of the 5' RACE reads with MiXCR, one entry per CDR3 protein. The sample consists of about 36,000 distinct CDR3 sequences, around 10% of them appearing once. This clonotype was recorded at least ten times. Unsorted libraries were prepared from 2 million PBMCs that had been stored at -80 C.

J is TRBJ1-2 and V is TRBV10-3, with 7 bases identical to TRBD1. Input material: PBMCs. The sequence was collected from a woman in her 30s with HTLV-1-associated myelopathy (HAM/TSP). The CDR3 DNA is TGTGCCATCAGTGAGGCGGGGACAGACTATGGCTACACCTTC. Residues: CAISEAGTDYGYTF.